Below are 8 T cell receptor beta chains sequenced from a single sample in a study of vaccination and CD4 T cells after COVID-19. Cultured CD4+ T cell DNA underwent sequencing with the Oncomine TCR Beta short-read assay. TCRdb itself ran the PCR reads through MiXCR, one entry per CDR3 protein. This repertoire shows nearly 15,000 distinct CDR3 sequences, around 48% found once; its top ten account for more than 9%. Treatment noted: approximately nine-day PBMC culture with coronavirus spike peptide pools or control peptides (ViraFEST assay). These TCRs' antigens remain unknown. The sample comprised CD4+ T cells from blood, cultured in vitro. The source is a human donor who had recovered from COVID-19.

This clonotype occurred a few times. The rearrangement joins TRBV6-1 to TRBJ1-1; no firm D call. Germline CDR1 is MNHNS and CDR2 is SASEGT. This CDR3 is 11 amino acids long. V shed 11 bases and J shed 10 bases, with 17 bases lying between them. The DNA of the CDR3 is TGTGCCGGGCTTAATTATAATCGAGCTTTCTTT. Its translation is CAGLNYNRAFF.

The V gene is TRBV6-5, the J gene TRBJ2-7; 9 nucleotides align to TRBD1. From germline, CDR1 is MNHEY and CDR2 SVGAGI. The CDR3 has 15 amino acids. The trim removed 0 bases at V and 5 bases at J, leaving 5 bases unmatched. The CDR3 sequence: CASSYSYRGLNEQYF. DNA of the CDR3: TGTGCCAGCAGTTACTCCTACAGGGGGCTCAACGAGCAGTACTTC.

This clonotype was picked up a small number of times. The rearrangement joins TRBV20-1 to TRBJ1-5, with D tentatively TRBD1 (6 bases). The CDR3 covers 14 residues. Trimming cost V 3 bases and J 7 bases, with 16 bases left between them. The V gene's germline CDR1 is DFQATT and CDR2 SNEGSKA (reference sequence). Written as DNA, the CDR3 is TGCAGTGCTAGTAACAGGGCCTTGGGGCAGCCCCAGCATTTT. Its translation is CSASNRALGQPQHF.

J is TRBJ2-3 and V is TRBV28; 7 positions agree with TRBD2. J was trimmed by 0 bases and V by 3 bases; bases with no gene match: 9. This CDR3 contains 17 residues. Germline CDR1 is MDHEN and CDR2 is SYDVKM. CDR3 bases: TGTGCCAGCAGTTTTACCAAAGCTAGCGGTAGCACAGATACGCAGTATTTT. This codes for CASSFTKASGSTDTQYF.

A few counts support this clonotype. The chain couples TRBV20-1 to TRBJ2-7, with TRBD2 as a possible D gene (5 bases). In germline, CDR1 is DFQATT, CDR2 SNEGSKA (reference sequence). Trimming left V 6 bases short and J 7 bases short, with 22 bases between. The CDR3 contains 14 residues. CDR3 sequence: CSARLGNPLEEQYF. The CDR3 DNA reads TGCAGTGCCAGGCTGGGGAACCCACTAGAAGAGCAGTACTTC.

V usage is TRBV20-1 and J usage is TRBJ2-7, with TRBD1 identical over 7 bases. Germline CDR1 is DFQATT and CDR2 is SNEGSKA (reference sequence). J was trimmed by 2 bases and V by 6 bases; bases with no gene match: 13. This CDR3 is built from 15 residues. Written as DNA, the CDR3 is TGCAGTGCCCACCTTGGGTCCCAGGGGGCCTACGAGCAGTACTTC. Its protein is CSAHLGSQGAYEQYF.

This sequence joins TRBV6-1 and TRBJ2-1, with 8 bases aligning to TRBD1. This CDR3 has 17 amino acids. Trimming cost V 5 bases and J 2 bases; bases outside gene matches: 11. Looked up from germline, CDR1 is MNHNS and CDR2 is SASEGT. The CDR3 DNA sequence: TGTGCCAGCAGTCTCCGACAGGGGTTATGGGCCTACAATGAGCAGTTCTTC. Its translation is CASSLRQGLWAYNEQFF.

This clonotype showed up just a few times. CDR3 DNA: TGCAGTGCTGGGACAGGGCAAGAGACCCAGTACTTC. Protein product: CSAGTGQETQYF. The chain uses TRBV20-1 and TRBJ2-5, with TRBD1 matching over 9 bases. V lost 5 bases to trimming and J lost 2 bases; unmatched junction nucleotides: 0. CDR1 DFQATT and CDR2 SNEGSKA come from the germline V gene (reference sequence). This CDR3 has 12 amino acids.